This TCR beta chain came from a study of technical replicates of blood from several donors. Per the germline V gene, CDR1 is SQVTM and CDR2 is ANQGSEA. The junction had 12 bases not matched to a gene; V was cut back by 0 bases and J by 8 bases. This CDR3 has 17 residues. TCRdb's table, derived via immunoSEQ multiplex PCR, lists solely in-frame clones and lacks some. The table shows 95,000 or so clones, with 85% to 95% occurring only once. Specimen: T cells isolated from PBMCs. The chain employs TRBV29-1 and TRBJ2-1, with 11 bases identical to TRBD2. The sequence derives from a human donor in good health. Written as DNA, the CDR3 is TGCAGCGTTGAAGACCCCATCCTAGCGGGAGGCAGGGATGAGCAGTTCTTC. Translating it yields CSVEDPILAGGRDEQFF.